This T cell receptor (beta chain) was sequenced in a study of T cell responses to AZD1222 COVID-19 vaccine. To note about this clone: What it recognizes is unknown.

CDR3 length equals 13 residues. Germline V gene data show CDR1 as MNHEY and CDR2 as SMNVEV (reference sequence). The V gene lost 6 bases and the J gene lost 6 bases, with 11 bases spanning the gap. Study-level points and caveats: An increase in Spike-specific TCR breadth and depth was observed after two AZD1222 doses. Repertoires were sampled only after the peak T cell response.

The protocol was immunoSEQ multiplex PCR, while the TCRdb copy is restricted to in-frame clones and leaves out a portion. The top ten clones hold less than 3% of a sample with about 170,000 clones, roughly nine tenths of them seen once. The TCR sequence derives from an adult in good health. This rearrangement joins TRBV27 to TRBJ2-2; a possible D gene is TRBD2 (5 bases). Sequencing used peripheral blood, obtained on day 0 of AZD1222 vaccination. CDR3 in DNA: TGTGCCAGCAGATCCCGGCGGGCCGGGGAGCTGTTTTTT. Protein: CASRSRRAGELFF.